The present TCR beta chain was sequenced within a study of naive and memory T cell subsets. This clonotype was observed a handful of times. Its target is not known. Two oligonucleotides, mixed equimolar, formed the beta constant-region primer covering TRBC1 and TRBC2. Nested alpha and beta constant-region primers with the SP2 primer drove four PCR rounds on ligated cDNA. The cDNA 3' end received a ligated single-stranded oligonucleotide carrying the SP2 primer and a 12-nucleotide UMI. TCRdb reprocessed the UMI-ligation and nested PCR reads via MiXCR and lists one record per CDR3 protein. The data show more than 120,000 distinct CDR3 sequences, with about a fifth seen just once and approximately 0.58% held by the top ten. Study-level results: Naive and memory repertoire findings lacked a ground truth for validation. Especially in CD8 cells, naive repertoires contained a few larger clonotypes, possibly CD45RA-re-expressing memory cells.

Cells stained for CD3, CD4, CD8, CD45RA, CD27 and viability were sorted into four CD45RA/CD27 subsets. The TCR originated in a human donor in good health. The sample taken for sequencing was naive CD8+ T cells from blood.

CDR3 sequence (DNA): TGCAGCGCTGGGGTATCGGCGGAGTACTTC. This encodes CSAGVSAEYF. This chain joins TRBV29-1 and TRBJ2-5; no definite D call. CDR1 is SQVTM and CDR2 is ANQGSEA in the germline V gene. V lost 7 bases, J lost 12 bases, and 15 bases lay in between. The CDR3 spans 10 residues.